This T cell receptor (beta chain) is from a study of long-term antiretroviral therapy in people with HIV. Findings of the study overall: ART preceded a rise in diversity that nonetheless stayed lower than in transplant donor controls.

V was pared by 5 bases and J by 6 bases, with 4 bases of the junction left unmatched. CDR3 length equals 13 residues. Germline lookup yields CDR1 MNHEY and CDR2 SVGAGI. As concerns this clone: Its antigen is unidentified.

Investigators performed immunoSEQ version v3.0 at survey level. Repertoires were generated with immunoSEQ multiplex PCR, while TCRdb's copy carries only in-frame clones and drops some. The sample has under 20,000 clones; 80% are singletons. V usage is TRBV6-5 and J usage is TRBJ1-5, with TRBD1 matching over 7 bases. Here the sequenced sample was unsorted PBMCs, taken 0.2 years after starting antiretroviral therapy. This clonotype was obtained from a woman aged 35 to 49 with HIV. The CDR3 DNA follows: TGTGCCAGCAGTCGACAGGGCGGTCAGCCCCAGCATTTT. Translating it yields CASSRQGGQPQHF.